This section outlines one T cell receptor (beta chain) sequence together with its context. What it binds is not known. This record belongs to a study of T cells expressing NK-cell markers. Study summary: It was sorted CD3+CD56-NKG2C+, CD3+CD56+NKG2C- and CD3+CD56+NKG2C+ T cells that provided the TCR beta repertoires.

TCRdb re-called the 5' RACE reads; one entry per CDR3 protein, DNA not given. The listing contains 200,000 to 300,000 distinct CDR3 sequences. Study-level findings and limits: NKG2C+ dominant clonotypes from roughly 6 donors made up roughly 1.0-7.5% of CD8+ T cells.

This receptor was taken from a man aged 18-30 years in good health. The sequenced material came from blood T cells: a sorted CD56 or NKG2C T cell subset, CD4+ or CD8+ T cells, or bulk PBMC T cells (not recorded which).

The CDR3 here is CSAAVAGDSPDTQYF. V gene TRBV29-1 combines with J gene TRBJ2-3; TCRdb names TRBD2, which stays unverified in the absence of DNA. Germline-derived CDR1 and CDR2 are SQVTM and ANQGSEA. The CDR3 spans 15 residues.